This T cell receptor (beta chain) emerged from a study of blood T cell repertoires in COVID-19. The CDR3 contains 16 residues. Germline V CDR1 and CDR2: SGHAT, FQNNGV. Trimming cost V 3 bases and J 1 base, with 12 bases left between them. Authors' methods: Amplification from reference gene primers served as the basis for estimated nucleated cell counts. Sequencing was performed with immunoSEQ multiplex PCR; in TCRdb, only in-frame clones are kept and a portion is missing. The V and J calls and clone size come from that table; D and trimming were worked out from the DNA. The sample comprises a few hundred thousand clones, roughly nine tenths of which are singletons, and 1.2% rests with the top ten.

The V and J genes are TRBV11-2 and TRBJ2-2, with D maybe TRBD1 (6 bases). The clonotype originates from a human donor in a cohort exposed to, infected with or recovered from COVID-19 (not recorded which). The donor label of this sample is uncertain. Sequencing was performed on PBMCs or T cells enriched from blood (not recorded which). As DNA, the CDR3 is TGTGCCAGCAGCTTCGCAGGGGCAGGGAACACCGGGGAGCTGTTTTTT. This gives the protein CASSFAGAGNTGELFF.